This T cell receptor beta chain was captured in a study of T cells after yellow fever vaccination (dated by TCRdb to about 2019). At the level of the whole study: The SMART-Seq v4 Ultra Low Input RNA kit was used to prepare libraries from fractions with low cell numbers. Two healthy male donors, one aged 18 to 29 and one aged 30 to 40 years, were included in the cohort. Blood was drawn at multiple timepoints before and after primary and secondary immunization, with bulk PBMC replicates and cell subsets isolated. Bulk TCR alpha and beta repertoires were sequenced longitudinally to track T-cell clones before and after primary and booster YFV17D yellow fever vaccination.

TCR cDNA was synthesized by 5'RACE template switching, which introduced a universal primer site and unique molecular identifiers. cDNA synthesis was primed from both the TCR alpha and TCR beta constant segments. Library amplification involved two PCR steps, and the second step added sample barcodes and sequencing adapters. Sequencing of libraries was performed on Illumina HiSeq 2500 (2x100 bp) or NovaSeq (2x150 bp). The paper's data handling went like this. Reads were demultiplexed and collapsed into UMI consensus sequences with MIGEC, and V(D)J alignment was performed with MiXCR. Vaccine-responding clonotypes were identified with edgeR using replicate PBMC samples, with FDR below 0.01 and a log2 fold change above 5 up to day 15 being required. Bulk clonotypes were assigned CD4 or CD8 identity according to which sequenced CD4 or CD8 repertoire held them at higher abundance. Starting from the raw public reads, TCRdb applied fastp trimming at Q25, assembled clones with MiXCR and retained in-frame beta chains. Entries that share a CDR3 protein sequence are merged under the most common genes and DNA. Here the V and J calls rest on TCRdb's processing, not on the authors' analysis. The sample data list 100,000 to 150,000 distinct CDR3 sequences, and nearly 7.5% of these were observed just once. The ten top clones hold 2% to 3% of the sample.

Trimming takes 10 bases from V and 2 bases from J, and the germline ends sit 12 bases apart. CDR1 and CDR2, looked up from the germline V gene, are SGHTA and FQGNSA. The CDR3 numbers 14 residues from cysteine through phenylalanine. Left in the record is the CDR3 DNA by itself, 42 bases read in frame from the first base. The paper's findings and limits, for the study overall: After the booster, most clones that had expanded after primary vaccination were detected again (around 97% of CD4 and more than 85% of CD8), suggesting broad maintenance of memory. FACS-sorted repertoires could contain abundant contaminating clonotypes from the bulk population, so computational filtering was required. A small fraction of clonotypes appeared in both the CD4 and CD8 compartments, likely as a result of convergent recombination. Compared with the primary T-cell response, the secondary T-cell response was faster but weaker, reaching its peak on day 5 rather than on day 15. Because only a couple of donors were included in the study, the extent to which the findings can be generalized is limited.

Sample treatment or condition, as interpreted from the label and publication: live attenuated yellow fever vaccine strain. PBMCs were isolated from peripheral blood using a standard Ficoll-Paque protocol. CD4 and CD8 T-cell fractions were isolated with Dynabeads CD4 and CD8 positive selection kits. RNA was extracted with TriZol from bulk PBMCs, CD4 and CD8 fractions, and dextramer-positive and dextramer-negative fractions. In this sample, this clonotype turned up many times. Its antigen has not been determined. Base quality data are lacking; no much larger clone is found one base away. The chain is assembled from TRBV7-2 and TRBJ2-6; there is no confident call for the D gene. The sample in question was CD4+ T cells sorted from PBMCs, obtained around 10 days after the first yellow fever vaccination. The origin of this receptor is a man aged 18 to 29 who received the YFV17D yellow fever vaccine. The CDR3 region: CATTMGPGANVLTF. The nucleotide sequence is TGTGCCACCACGATGGGCCCTGGGGCCAACGTCCTGACTTTC.